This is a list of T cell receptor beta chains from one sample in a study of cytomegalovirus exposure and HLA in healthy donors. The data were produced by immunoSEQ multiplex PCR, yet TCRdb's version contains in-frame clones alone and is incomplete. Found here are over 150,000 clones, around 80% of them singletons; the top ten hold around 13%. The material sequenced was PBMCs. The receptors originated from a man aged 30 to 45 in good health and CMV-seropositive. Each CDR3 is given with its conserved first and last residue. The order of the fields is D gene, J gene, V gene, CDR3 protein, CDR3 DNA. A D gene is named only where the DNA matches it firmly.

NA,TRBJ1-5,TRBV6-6,CASTAVSGNQPQHF,TGTGCCAGCACCGCAGTTTCTGGCAATCAGCCCCAGCATTTT
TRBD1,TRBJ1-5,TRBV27,CASSLEGTGDNQPQHF,TGTGCCAGCAGTTTAGAAGGGACAGGAGACAATCAGCCCCAGCATTTT
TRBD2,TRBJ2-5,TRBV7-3,CASSSTGTSGSGETQYF,TGTGCCAGCAGTTCTACCGGGACTAGCGGGAGCGGAGAGACCCAGTACTTC
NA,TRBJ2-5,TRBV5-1,CASSLGTDQETQYF,TGCGCCAGCAGCTTGGGGACAGACCAAGAGACCCAGTACTTC
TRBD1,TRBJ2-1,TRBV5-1,CASSLDGQVSYNEQFF,TGCGCCAGCAGCCTCGATGGACAGGTATCATACAATGAGCAGTTCTTC
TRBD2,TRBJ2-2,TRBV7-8,CASSFWTSGATGELFF,TGTGCCAGCAGCTTCTGGACTAGCGGGGCCACCGGGGAGCTGTTTTTT
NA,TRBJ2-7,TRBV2,CASSVSSGYEQYF,TGTGCCAGCAGTGTAAGTAGCGGCTACGAGCAGTACTTC
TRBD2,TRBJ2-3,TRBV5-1,CASSRSFSGKSTDTQYF,TGCGCCAGCAGCCGTTCCTTTAGCGGGAAGAGCACAGATACGCAGTATTTT
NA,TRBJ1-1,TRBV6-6,CASSIRGLGGTEAFF,TGTGCCAGCAGTATCCGAGGATTGGGGGGGACTGAAGCTTTCTTT
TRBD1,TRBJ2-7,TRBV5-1,CASSSGQGTIPYEQYF,TGCGCCAGCAGCTCCGGACAGGGGACGATCCCCTACGAGCAGTACTTC
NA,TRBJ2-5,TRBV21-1,CASSLQGEHIQYF,TGTGCCAGCAGCCTTCAGGGGGAGCATATCCAGTACTTC